This T cell receptor beta chain originates from a study of T cell changes during pregnancy in multiple sclerosis. Produced via immunoSEQ multiplex PCR; TCRdb's table is partial and in-frame only. The sample holds some 70,000 clones, roughly 90% seen once. The CDR3 runs to 13 residues. CDR1 and CDR2 (germline): SGHDT, YYEEEE. The V end was cut by 0 bases, the J end by 8 bases, with 11 bases between. The sequence was collected from a female donor in good health, enrolled as a control in a pregnancy study. The sequenced sample was peripheral blood, obtained after pregnancy. The rearrangement links TRBV5-6 to TRBJ1-2; D call uncertain. The CDR3 loop reads CASSLDGPRGYTF. CDR3 sequence (DNA): TGTGCCAGCAGCTTGGATGGGCCTCGGGGCTACACCTTC.